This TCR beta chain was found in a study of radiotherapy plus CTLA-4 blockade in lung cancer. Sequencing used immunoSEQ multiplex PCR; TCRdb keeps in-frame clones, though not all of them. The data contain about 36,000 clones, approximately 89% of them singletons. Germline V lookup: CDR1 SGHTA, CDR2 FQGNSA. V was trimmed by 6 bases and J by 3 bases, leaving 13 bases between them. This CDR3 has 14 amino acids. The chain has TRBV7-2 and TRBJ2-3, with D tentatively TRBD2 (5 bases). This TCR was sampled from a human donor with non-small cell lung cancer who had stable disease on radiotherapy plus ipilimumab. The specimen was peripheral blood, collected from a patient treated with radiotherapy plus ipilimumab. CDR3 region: CASSYVTRTDTQYF. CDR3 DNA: TGTGCCAGCAGTTATGTTACTAGGACAGATACGCAGTATTTT.